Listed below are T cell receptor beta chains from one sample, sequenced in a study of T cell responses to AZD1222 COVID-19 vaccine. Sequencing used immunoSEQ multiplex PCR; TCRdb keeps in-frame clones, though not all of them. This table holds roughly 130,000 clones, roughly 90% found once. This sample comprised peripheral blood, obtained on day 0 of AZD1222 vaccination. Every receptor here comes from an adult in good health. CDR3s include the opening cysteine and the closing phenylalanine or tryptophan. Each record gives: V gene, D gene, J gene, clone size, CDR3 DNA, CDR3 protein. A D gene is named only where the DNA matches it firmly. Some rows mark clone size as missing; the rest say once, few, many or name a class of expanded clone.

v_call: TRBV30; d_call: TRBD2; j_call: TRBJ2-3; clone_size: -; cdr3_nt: TGTGCCTGGAGTTCCCAGGGAGGGGATACGCAGTATTTT; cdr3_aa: CAWSSQGGDTQYF
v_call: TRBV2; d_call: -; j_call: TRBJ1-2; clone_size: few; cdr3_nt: TGTGCCAGCAGTGAAGTGTCGGGGGGCTATGGCTACACCTTC; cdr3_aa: CASSEVSGGYGYTF
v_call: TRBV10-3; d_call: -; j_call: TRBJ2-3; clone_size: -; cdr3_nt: TGTGCCATCAGTGTGCTGGGAAACACAGATACGCAGTATTTT; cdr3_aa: CAISVLGNTDTQYF
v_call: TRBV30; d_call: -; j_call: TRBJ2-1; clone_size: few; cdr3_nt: TGTGCCTGGTCGCTCGGGGGCCAATACAATGAGCAGTTCTTC; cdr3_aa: CAWSLGGQYNEQFF
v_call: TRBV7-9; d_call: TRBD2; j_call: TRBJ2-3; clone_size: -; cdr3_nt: TGTGCCAGCAGCCAAGCGGGATATGGCACAGATACGCAGTATTTT; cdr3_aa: CASSQAGYGTDTQYF
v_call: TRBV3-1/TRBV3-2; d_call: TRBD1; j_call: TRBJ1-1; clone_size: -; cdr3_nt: TGTGCCAGCAGCCTGGCGACAGGGGAAAACACTGAAGCTTTCTTT; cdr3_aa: CASSLATGENTEAFF
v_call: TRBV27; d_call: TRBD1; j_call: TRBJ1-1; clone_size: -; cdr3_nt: TGTGCCAGTAGTAGAAGGACAGGGACCATGAACACTGAAGCTTTCTTT; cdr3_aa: CASSRRTGTMNTEAFF
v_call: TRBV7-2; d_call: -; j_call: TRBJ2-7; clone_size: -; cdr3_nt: TGTGCCAGCAGCTTAGTGGTAGCGAGCTCCTACGAGCAGTACTTC; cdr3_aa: CASSLVVASSYEQYF
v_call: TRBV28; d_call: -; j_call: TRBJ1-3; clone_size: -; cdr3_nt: TGTGCCAGCAGTCCCGCGCCAGGAAACACCATATATTTT; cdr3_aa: CASSPAPGNTIYF
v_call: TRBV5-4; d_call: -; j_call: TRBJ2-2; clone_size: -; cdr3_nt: TGTGCCAGCAGCTTCGGACTCAACACCGGGGAGCTGTTTTTT; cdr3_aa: CASSFGLNTGELFF
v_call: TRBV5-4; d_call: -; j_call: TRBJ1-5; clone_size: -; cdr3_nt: TGTGCCAGCAGCCCTGGCCCCACCCACCAGCCCCAGCATTTT; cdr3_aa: CASSPGPTHQPQHF
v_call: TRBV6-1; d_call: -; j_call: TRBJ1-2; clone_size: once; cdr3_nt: TGTGCCAGCAGTGAAGCTGGGGGTATCCTCTACACCTTC; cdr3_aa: CASSEAGGILYTF
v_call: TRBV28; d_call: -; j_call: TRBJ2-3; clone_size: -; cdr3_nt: TGTGCCTGGGGGGCGGGCATATCCACAGATACGCAGTATTTT; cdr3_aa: CAWGAGISTDTQYF
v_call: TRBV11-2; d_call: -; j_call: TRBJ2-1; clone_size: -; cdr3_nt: TGTGCCAGCAGCTTAGACCCGTATGTAGCGTCTGAGCAGTTCTTC; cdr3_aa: CASSLDPYVASEQFF
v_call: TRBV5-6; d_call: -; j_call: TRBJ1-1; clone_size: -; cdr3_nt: TGTGCCAGCCGGTGGGGGGCCAACACTGAAGCTTTCTTT; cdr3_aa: CASRWGANTEAFF
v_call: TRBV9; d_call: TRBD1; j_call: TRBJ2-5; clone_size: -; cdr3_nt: TGTGCCAGCAGCCTCAGCAGGGGGCGCGGGGAGACCCAGTACTTC; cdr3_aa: CASSLSRGRGETQYF
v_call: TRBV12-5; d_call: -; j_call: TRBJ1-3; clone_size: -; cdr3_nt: TGTGCTAGTGGTTTGTATGGCAGCGGAAACACCATATATTTT; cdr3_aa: CASGLYGSGNTIYF
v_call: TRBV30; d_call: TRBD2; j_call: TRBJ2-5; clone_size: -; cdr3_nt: TGTGCCTGGAGTGTACGAAAGCGGGAGGGCCAAACGGGGGGACAAGAGACCCAGTACTTC; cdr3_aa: CAWSVRKREGQTGGQETQYF
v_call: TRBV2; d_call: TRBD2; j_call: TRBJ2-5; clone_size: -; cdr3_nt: TGTGCCAGCAGTGAAGAGGCGGGGGGACACTTC; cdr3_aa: CASSEEAGGHF
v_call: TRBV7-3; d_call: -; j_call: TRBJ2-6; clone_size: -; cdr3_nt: TGTGCCAGCAGCTTAGGGTTTGGAGCCAACGTCCTGACTTTC; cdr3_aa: CASSLGFGANVLTF
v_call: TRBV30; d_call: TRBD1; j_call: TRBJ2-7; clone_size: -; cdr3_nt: TGTGCCTGGAGTGCCCGAGTTAGATACTGGACAGGTAACTCCTACGAGCAGTACTTC; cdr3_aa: CAWSARVRYWTGNSYEQYF
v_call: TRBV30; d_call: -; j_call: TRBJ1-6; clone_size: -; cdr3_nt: TGTGCCTGGAGTGTAGGTGGCAGAAATTCACCCCTCCACTTT; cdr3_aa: CAWSVGGRNSPLHF
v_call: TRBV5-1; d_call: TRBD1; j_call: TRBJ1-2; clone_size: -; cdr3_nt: TGCGCCAGCAGCTTGAGACAGGGGCAGAGCTATGGCTACACCTTC; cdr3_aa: CASSLRQGQSYGYTF
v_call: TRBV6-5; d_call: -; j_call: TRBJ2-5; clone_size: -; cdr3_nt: TGTGCCAGCAGTATAAGGAGGGAAGAGACCCAGTACTTC; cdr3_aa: CASSIRREETQYF
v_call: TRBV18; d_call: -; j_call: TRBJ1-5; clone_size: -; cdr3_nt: TGTGCCAGCTCACCCGGTCAGGGCACCCAGCCCCAGCATTTT; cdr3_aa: CASSPGQGTQPQHF
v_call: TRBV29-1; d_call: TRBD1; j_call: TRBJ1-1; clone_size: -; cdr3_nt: TGCAGCGTTGAAGCACCAGGGGGCATGAACACTGAAGCTTTCTTT; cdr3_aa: CSVEAPGGMNTEAFF
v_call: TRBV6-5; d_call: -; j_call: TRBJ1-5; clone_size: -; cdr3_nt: TGTGCCAGTACCACAGGGTGGAATAGCAATCAGCCCCAGCATTTT; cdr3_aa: CASTTGWNSNQPQHF
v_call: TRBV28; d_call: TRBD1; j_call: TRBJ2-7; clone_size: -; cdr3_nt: TGTGCCAGCAGCCTGCTGGGGGACAGGGACCCCTACGAGCAGTACTTC; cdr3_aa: CASSLLGDRDPYEQYF
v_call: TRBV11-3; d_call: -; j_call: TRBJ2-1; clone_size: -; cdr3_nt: TGTGCCAGCAGCTTAGAACCTTACAATGAGCAGTTCTTC; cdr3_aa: CASSLEPYNEQFF
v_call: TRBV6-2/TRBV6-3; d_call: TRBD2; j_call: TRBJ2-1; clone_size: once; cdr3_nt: TGTGCCAGCAGTGATAGCGGGAGGGCCCCCAATGAGCAGTTCTTC; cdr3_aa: CASSDSGRAPNEQFF